This paragraph covers one T cell receptor (beta chain) sequence. The data were taken from a study of control samples from healthy donors and cancer patients. The CDR3 covers 15 residues. Germline-derived CDR1 and CDR2 are MNHEY and SMNVEV (reference sequence). The ends were cut back, 0 bases at V and 7 bases at J, with 15 bases in the middle. Sequenced by immunoSEQ multiplex PCR; TCRdb stores in-frame clones only, minus some. Of 75,000 to 100,000 clones listed, roughly 86% are singletons. The sequence derives from a man aged 60 to 69 in good health. Specimen: blood. The rearrangement joins TRBV27 to TRBJ1-2; D might be TRBD1 (6 bases). The CDR3 protein is CASSLSGGRVSGYTF. CDR3 in DNA: TGTGCCAGCAGTTTATCGGGGGGGCGGGTCAGTGGCTACACCTTC.